Below are 17 T cell receptor beta chains sequenced from a single sample in a study of T cell responses to AZD1222 COVID-19 vaccine. Method: immunoSEQ multiplex PCR; TCRdb's copy keeps in-frame clones and lacks some. The repertoire includes tens of thousands of clones, roughly 90% of them detected once, and around 1.4% sits in the top ten. Here the sequenced sample was peripheral blood, taken 28 days after the second AZD1222 dose. The receptors shown here come from an adult who received the AZD1222 COVID-19 vaccine.

The chain links TRBV7-9 to TRBJ2-4, with D possibly matching TRBD2 (5 bases). V lost 5 bases, J lost 6 bases, and 14 bases lay in between. The germline V gene encodes CDR1 SEHNR and CDR2 FQNEAQ (reference sequence). The CDR3 runs 14 residues. As DNA, the CDR3 is TGTGCCAGCAGCCTTGCGGGTAGGAGAAACATTCAGTACTTC. It specifies CASSLAGRRNIQYF.

This clone was recorded only once. This chain connects TRBV20-1 to TRBJ1-1; 7 bases line up with TRBD1. Germline CDR1 DFQATT, CDR2 SNEGSKA (reference sequence). This CDR3 spans 13 amino acids. V shed 3 bases, J shed 6 bases, and the junction held 7 bases outside the gene matches. The CDR3 nucleotides are TGCAGTGCTAGTCCTCAGGGGGGGGCTGAAGCTTTCTTT. It is translated as CSASPQGGAEAFF.

This clone came up once. The chain combines TRBV13 with TRBJ2-1; D is perhaps TRBD1 (6 bases). Germline CDR1 reads PRHDT; CDR2 reads FYEKMQ (reference sequence). This CDR3 has 15 residues. The V end lost 3 bases, the J end lost 5 bases, and 14 bases lay between the germline ends. The CDR3 sequence: CASSLSQGKHNEQFF. The DNA of the CDR3 is TGTGCCAGCAGCTTGTCCCAGGGGAAGCACAATGAGCAGTTCTTC.

The chain combines TRBV11-2 with TRBJ1-3, with D unclear. The CDR3 loop spans 15 amino acids. The germline V gene encodes CDR1 SGHAT and CDR2 FQNNGV. The ends were cut back, 1 base at V and 8 bases at J, with 15 bases in the middle. CDR3 loop: CASSLADGGGYTIYF. The CDR3 DNA reads TGTGCCAGCAGCTTAGCGGACGGTGGTGGGTACACCATATATTTT.

This chain connects TRBV9 to TRBJ1-2; D might be TRBD1 (6 bases). The CDR3 extends over 16 amino acids. Germline V lookup: CDR1 SGDLS, CDR2 YYNGEE. V shed 4 bases and J shed 1 base, with 17 bases lying between them. The CDR3 spells CASSPADSDLNYGYTF. In nucleotides, the CDR3 is TGTGCCAGCAGCCCCGCGGACAGCGACCTTAACTATGGCTACACCTTC.

The chain has TRBV30 and TRBJ1-5; no definite D call. The CDR3 spans 15 residues. V dropped 3 bases and J dropped 2 bases, with 14 bases sitting between them. Looked up from germline, CDR1 is GTSNPN and CDR2 is SVGIG (reference sequence). The CDR3 is CAWSTGPLGNQPQHF. The CDR3 DNA reads TGTGCCTGGAGCACTGGTCCCTTGGGCAATCAGCCCCAGCATTTT.

The rearrangement uses TRBV28 and TRBJ2-7, with 8 nucleotides matching TRBD1. After removal of 2 bases from V and 2 bases from J, the junction contained 5 bases not matched to a gene. The CDR3 is made up of 15 amino acids. Germline V lookup: CDR1 MDHEN, CDR2 SYDVKM. For the CDR3, the DNA is TGTGCCAGCAGTTTAGGACAGGGACTTACCTACGAGCAGTACTTC. Translating it yields CASSLGQGLTYEQYF.

The chain links TRBV12-3 or TRBV12-4 to TRBJ1-5, with D unclear. The CDR3 totals 12 residues. The V end lost 6 bases, the J end lost 3 bases, and 6 bases lay between the germline ends. The CDR3 protein is CASSTPNQPQHF. The DNA of the CDR3 is TGTGCCAGCAGCACCCCCAATCAGCCCCAGCATTTT.

The CDR3 reads CASTRTGNTGELFF. CDR3 nucleotide sequence: TGTGCCAGCACAAGGACAGGGAACACCGGGGAGCTGTTTTTT. The chain links TRBV19 to TRBJ2-2; 7 nucleotides line up with TRBD1. Germline V CDR1 and CDR2: LNHDA, SQIVND (reference sequence). V dropped 9 bases and J dropped 1; count of bases not matched to a gene: 5. The CDR3 extends over 14 amino acids.

The chain has TRBV2 and TRBJ2-7; 9 bases line up with TRBD1. The CDR3 is made up of 13 amino acids. J was trimmed by 7 bases and V by 2 bases; bases with no gene match: 3. CDR1 SNHLY and CDR2 FYNNEI come from the germline V gene. CDR3 DNA sequence: TGTGCCAGCAGTGAACAGGGGACAGGGGAGCAGTACTTC. This encodes CASSEQGTGEQYF.

V and J are TRBV2 and TRBJ1-4; 7 bases line up with TRBD1. V dropped 6 bases and J dropped 4; count of bases not matched to a gene: 8. The CDR3 is made up of 15 amino acids. Looked up from germline, CDR1 is SNHLY and CDR2 is FYNNEI. The CDR3, as DNA: TGTGCCAGCAGCCGGCCCGGGACAGTTAATGAAAAACTGTTTTTT. Amino acid sequence: CASSRPGTVNEKLFF. The full variable domain, with the rest looked up from reference TRBV2 and TRBJ1-4, is EPEVTQTPSHQVTQMGQEVILRCVPISNHLYFYWYRQILGQKVEFLVSFYNNEISEKSEIFDDQFSVERPDGSNFTLKIRSTKLEDSAMYFCASSRPGTVNEKLFFGSGTQLSVL.

The gene calls are TRBV18 and TRBJ2-3; TRBD1 might be the D (6 bases). V was trimmed by 5 bases and J by 0 bases, leaving 12 bases between them. Per germline, CDR1 KGHSH and CDR2 LQKENI. The CDR3 has 15 amino acids. Here the CDR3 DNA reads TGTGCCAGCTCATTGACAGGTGGTAGCACAGATACGCAGTATTTT. Encoded protein: CASSLTGGSTDTQYF.

The J gene is TRBJ1-5, the V gene TRBV4-1, with D possibly being TRBD1 (6 bases). This CDR3 spans 15 amino acids. Per germline, CDR1 MGHRA and CDR2 YSYEKL. V was pared by 0 bases and J by 12 bases, with 18 bases between. The CDR3 protein is CASSQDFRDTANQHF. For the CDR3, the DNA is TGCGCCAGCAGCCAAGACTTTAGGGACACAGCTAACCAGCATTTT.

The J gene is TRBJ1-4, the V gene TRBV7-2; 8 bases line up with TRBD1. Germline trimming cut 5 bases from V and 7 bases from J; bases unmatched to any gene: 6. Germline lookup yields CDR1 SGHTA and CDR2 FQGNSA. The CDR3 has 14 residues. CDR3: CASSLDRVSEKLFF. The DNA of the CDR3 is TGTGCCAGCAGCCTGGACAGGGTATCTGAAAAACTGTTTTTT.

This chain links TRBV28 with TRBJ1-1, with D hard to call. V was clipped by 6 bases and J by 4 bases, with 15 bases between them. Germline CDR1 reads MDHEN; CDR2 reads SYDVKM. The CDR3 extends over 14 amino acids. The CDR3, as DNA: TGTGCCAGCAGCCTGGTCGGTGCGAGCACTGAAGCTTTCTTT. Encoded protein: CASSLVGASTEAFF. The variable domain in full, with the rest retrieved from reference TRBV28 and TRBJ1-1, is DVKVTQSSRYLVKRTGEKVFLECVQDMDHENMFWYRQDPGLGLRLIYFSYDVKMKEKGDIPEGYSVSREKKERFSLILESASTNQTSMYLCASSLVGASTEAFFGQGTRLTVV.

V gene TRBV3-1 (or the pseudogene TRBV3-2) combines with J gene TRBJ1-2, with TRBD1 matching over 7 bases. J was trimmed by 4 bases and V by 0 bases; bases with no gene match: 5. This CDR3 region has 15 residues. The germline gives CDR1 LGHDT, CDR2 YNNKEL (reference sequence). DNA of the CDR3: TGTGCCAGCAGCCAAGATAGGGGGCTCTCCTATGGCTACACCTTC. Amino acids: CASSQDRGLSYGYTF.

This chain uses TRBV29-1 with TRBJ1-2; D not resolved. This CDR3 comprises 12 residues. Germline V lookup: CDR1 SQVTM, CDR2 ANQGSEA. Trimming removed 7 bases at V and 4 bases at J, with 13 bases between. This CDR3 is CSADRGGYGYTF. CDR3 bases: TGCAGCGCCGATCGCGGCGGCTATGGCTACACCTTC. Supplemented by reference TRBV29-1 and TRBJ1-2, the full variable domain reads SAVISQKPSRDICQRGTSLTIQCQVDSQVTMMFWYRQQPGQSLTLIATANQGSEATYESGFVIDKFPISRPNLTFSTLTVSNMSPEDSSIYLCSADRGGYGYTFGSGTRLTVV.